The source of this T cell receptor (beta chain) is a study of T cell repertoires in cytomegalovirus infection. Study as a whole: Public TCR beta signatures provided an indication of both CMV infection and a matching HLA type.

J was trimmed by 0 bases and V by 6 bases; bases with no gene match: 11. This CDR3 has 19 amino acids. Study conclusions and caveats: Based on cumulative public TCR beta family frequency, carriers of CMV plus the relevant HLA were identified. HLA-C-restricted CMV-specific TCR beta clonotypes were dominant in the ex vivo response.

This clonotype has only a few counts. Its antigen is unknown. A single record per CDR3 protein comes from TCRdb applying MiXCR to the reads. The sample lists 170,000 or so distinct CDR3 sequences, roughly 17% seen once, with under 30% in the top ten. The chain combines TRBV12-3 or TRBV12-4 with TRBJ1-6; TRBD1 matches at 10 bases. The sequence was obtained from a human donor in good health (CMV status not recorded). Some clones in this sample may be carry-over from other donors' samples. Sequenced: CD8+ T cells from PBMCs. This CDR3 is CASRPGTGESDSYNSPLHF. As DNA, the CDR3 is TGTGCCAGCAGGCCTGGGACAGGGGAATCCGACTCCTATAATTCACCCCTCCACTTT.